A selection of T cell receptor beta chains follows, all from one sample in a study of T cell changes during pregnancy in multiple sclerosis. TCRdb's table, derived via immunoSEQ multiplex PCR, lists solely in-frame clones and lacks some. This sample has roughly 46,000 clones, with around 92% found just once. The sample was peripheral blood, taken in the third trimester of pregnancy. The origin of the receptors is a female donor with multiple sclerosis, enrolled in a pregnancy study. Each CDR3 is given with its conserved first and last residue. D genes are given only for firm matches. Clone size is shown for a subset of rows, as once, few, many or a class of expanded clone.

cdr3_aa,cdr3_nt,j_call,clone_size,d_call,v_call
CASSTGQGPYEQYF,TGTGCCAGTAGTACGGGACAGGGCCCCTACGAGCAGTACTTC,TRBJ2-7,.,TRBD1,TRBV19
CASSLFGGDDEQFF,TGTGCCAGCAGCTTGTTCGGGGGGGATGATGAGCAGTTCTTC,TRBJ2-1,.,TRBD2,TRBV7-2
CASSSLDRGHSEQYF,TGTGCCAGCAGTTCCCTGGACAGGGGGCACTCCGAGCAGTACTTC,TRBJ2-7,.,TRBD1,TRBV6-6
CASRGAGQETQYF,TGTGCCAGCAGAGGAGCGGGCCAAGAGACCCAGTACTTC,TRBJ2-5,.,.,TRBV6-5
CASSYRGQGTYEQYF,TGTGCCAGCAGTTACCGGGGACAGGGGACCTACGAGCAGTACTTC,TRBJ2-7,once,TRBD1,TRBV6-5
CASSLGRQSYGTQYF,TGTGCCAGCAGCTTAGGCCGACAAAGTTATGGTACGCAGTATTTT,TRBJ2-3,.,.,TRBV7-3
CASRGGLAGSYNEQFF,TGTGCCAGCAGGGGCGGACTAGCGGGCTCCTACAATGAGCAGTTCTTC,TRBJ2-1,once,TRBD2,TRBV28
CASSDNTGDGYTF,TGTGCCAGCAGTGACAATACAGGGGATGGCTACACCTTC,TRBJ1-2,.,TRBD1,TRBV6-1
CASSPRDRGIGYTF,TGCGCCAGCAGTCCCCGGGACAGGGGTATTGGCTACACCTTC,TRBJ1-2,.,TRBD1,TRBV23-1
CASSQSVPGNTIYF,TGTGCCAGCAGCCAATCTGTCCCTGGAAACACCATATATTTT,TRBJ1-3,.,.,TRBV14
CASSVIGVGTEAFF,TGTGCCAGCAGTGTTATAGGGGTTGGGACTGAAGCTTTCTTT,TRBJ1-1,.,.,TRBV6-5
CASSLGELVTEAFF,TGTGCCAGCAGCTTAGGGGAGTTGGTCACTGAAGCTTTCTTT,TRBJ1-1,few,.,TRBV7-9
CASSISTGGGNYGYTF,TGTGCCAGTAGTATCAGTACAGGGGGCGGCAACTATGGCTACACCTTC,TRBJ1-2,.,TRBD1,TRBV19
CASSPGGSGSGYEQYF,TGTGCCAGCAGCCCAGGGGGTAGCGGGAGTGGGTACGAGCAGTACTTC,TRBJ2-7,once,TRBD2,TRBV28
CASSARTSGYNEQFF,TGTGCCAGCAGCGCCCGGACTAGCGGCTACAATGAGCAGTTCTTC,TRBJ2-1,.,TRBD2,TRBV9
CASSSTGGNYGYTF,TGTGCCAGCAGTTCGACGGGGGGGAACTATGGCTACACCTTC,TRBJ1-2,.,.,TRBV6-6
CASSPGVGGLYGYTF,TGTGCCAGCAGCCCCGGTGTCGGGGGTCTCTATGGCTACACCTTC,TRBJ1-2,.,.,TRBV13
CASSPQTSGRRGETQYF,TGTGCCAGCAGCCCACAGACTAGCGGGAGGCGAGGGGAGACCCAGTACTTC,TRBJ2-5,few,TRBD2,TRBV9
CASSLKPGQGQLYF,TGTGCCAGCAGCCTCAAACCGGGACAGGGCCAGCTGTACTTC,TRBJ2-7,.,TRBD1,TRBV11-1
CASSPRHLNTEAFF,TGTGCCAGCAGCCCGCGACACTTGAACACTGAAGCTTTCTTT,TRBJ1-1,.,.,TRBV9
CASSINPGDEQYF,TGTGCCAGCAGCATAAACCCGGGGGATGAGCAGTACTTC,TRBJ2-7,.,.,TRBV5-4
CASSQRTSGRAADTQYF,TGTGCCAGCAGTCAACGGACTAGCGGGAGGGCCGCAGATACGCAGTATTTT,TRBJ2-3,.,TRBD2,TRBV27
CASSPGGLYGYTF,TGTGCCAGCAGTCCAGGGGGCTTGTATGGCTACACCTTC,TRBJ1-2,.,TRBD1,TRBV28
CASRAAEVRSTEAFF,TGTGCCAGCAGGGCAGCTGAGGTTAGAAGCACTGAAGCTTTCTTT,TRBJ1-1,once,.,TRBV6-6
CASSQRGTSGTNEQFF,TGTGCCAGCAGCCAAAGGGGGACTAGCGGGACCAATGAGCAGTTCTTC,TRBJ2-1,.,TRBD2,TRBV7-2
CASSFQGLAGGNTGELFF,TGTGCCAGCAGCTTTCAGGGACTAGCGGGGGGGAACACCGGGGAGCTGTTTTTT,TRBJ2-2,once,TRBD2,TRBV11-3
CASSIVGGQPQHF,TGTGCCAGTAGTATTGTAGGGGGTCAGCCCCAGCATTTT,TRBJ1-5,.,.,TRBV19
CASSRLAGANTGELFF,TGTGCCAGCAGCAGACTAGCGGGAGCGAACACCGGGGAGCTGTTTTTT,TRBJ2-2,.,TRBD2,TRBV11-3
CASSQAGTEANVLTF,TGCGCCAGCAGCCAAGCGGGGACTGAGGCCAACGTCCTGACTTTC,TRBJ2-6,once,.,TRBV4-3
CASSQERVGGIVIQYF,TGCGCCAGCAGCCAAGAGAGGGTCGGAGGGATTGTCATTCAGTACTTC,TRBJ2-4,.,.,TRBV4-3
CASSQDWTSGRATPGELFF,TGTGCCAGCAGCCAAGATTGGACTAGCGGGAGGGCCACGCCCGGGGAGCTGTTTTTT,TRBJ2-2,.,TRBD2,TRBV14
CASSPDRLGVYGYTF,TGTGCCAGCAGCCCCGACAGGCTGGGGGTCTATGGCTACACCTTC,TRBJ1-2,once,.,TRBV14
CASSFTLAEIQETQYF,TGTGCCAGCAGTTTTACACTAGCGGAAATCCAAGAGACCCAGTACTTC,TRBJ2-5,.,TRBD2,TRBV28
CASRGNRGNTGELFF,TGTGCCAGCAGGGGGAACAGGGGTAACACCGGGGAGCTGTTTTTT,TRBJ2-2,.,TRBD1,TRBV6-1
CASSLVWGTSGSADTQYF,TGTGCCAGCAGCTTAGTGTGGGGGACTAGCGGGTCCGCAGATACGCAGTATTTT,TRBJ2-3,.,TRBD2,TRBV11-2
CASTPQGTYNEQFF,TGTGCCAGCACTCCCCAGGGGACCTACAATGAGCAGTTCTTC,TRBJ2-1,.,.,TRBV5-4
CASAGWAGELFF,TGTGCCAGCGCAGGATGGGCCGGGGAGCTGTTTTTT,TRBJ2-2,.,.,TRBV27
CAWSDTYEQYF,TGTGCCTGGAGTGATACCTACGAGCAGTACTTC,TRBJ2-7,.,.,TRBV30
CATSPFTGGGAGGYTF,TGTGCCACCAGCCCATTTACCGGAGGGGGCGCAGGTGGCTACACCTTC,TRBJ1-2,.,TRBD1,TRBV15